This TCR beta chain was observed in a study of shared clonotypes between healthy human individuals (dated by TCRdb to 2019 to 2021). For the wider study: Three men and two women, aged 18 to 49 years, made up the cohort. Per donor, leukapheresis produced somewhere between about 0.85 and 10 billion PBMCs. Libraries were prepared and TCR repertoires were sequenced by different laboratories using diverse techniques, in order to increase sequencing depth and limit assay-specific biases. Blood TCR repertoires of five healthy adults were deeply sequenced to estimate repertoire size and the extent of clonotype sharing between individuals. Per donor, three plates each were used for CD4 naive and CD4 memory, two for CD8 naive, and one for CD8 memory. Overall results and qualifications from the work: Across a few donors, about 4.5% of naive CD4, approximately 4% of naive CD8, around 2.5% of memory CD4, and about 0.44% of memory CD8 clonotypes were shared. Because the study included a small number of donors, the genetic and exposure-history diversity represented was limited. Rarefaction of sorted-subset datasets indicated incomplete sequencing despite the large sequencing depth. Estimated clonotype richness was generally larger for naive than for memory subsets. Clonotypes shared by all four sorted-subset donors showed higher generation probabilities than non-shared clonotypes. Sampling was limited to blood, and TCR repertoires in tissue likely differ from TCR repertoires in blood. Pairwise subsampling led to the expectation that sequencing depth would affect the degree of clonotype sharing among donors.

TCR CDR3 regions were amplified from genomic DNA by multiplex PCR using the deep immunoSEQ assay. For each cell subset, the extracted genomic DNA was distributed evenly across all wells of several immunoSEQ 96-well plates, and each plate served as one replicate. For sorted subsets, about 200 ng genomic DNA, equal to 25,000 to 35,000 T cell genomes, was loaded into each replicate PCR. Purified libraries were quantified with a Qubit 3.0 fluorometer, sized on a Bioanalyzer 2100, and re-quantified with the KAPA Library Quantification kit. A separate single-read 150-cycle Illumina NextSeq 550 flow cell was used to sequence each immunoSEQ 96-well plate. On the study's bioinformatics: The immunoSEQ output contained only junctional sequences without quality scores, so filtering could not match that applied to full-length reads. Sequences were annotated with PyIR, a Python wrapper for IgBLAST v1.9, and V/J genes and CDR3 were assigned using IMGT germline references. Reads with weak V/J assignments (E-value above 1e-6), missing CDR3, stop codons, out-of-frame junctions, or ambiguous translated residues were removed. V3J clonotypes were defined by identical inferred V gene, J gene, and CDR3 amino acid sequence. The percentage overlap between two repertoires was calculated by dividing the number of shared unique clonotypes by the size of the smaller repertoire. Repertoire richness was assessed with RTK rarefaction, the Chao1 estimator, and Recon v2.1 estimates of unobserved clonotypes. OLGA was used to compute generation probabilities for all TCRbeta clonotypes that the gDNA method yielded from a handful of donors. TCRdb holds this immuneACCESS table with in-frame rearrangements only. Some clones are missing; in checked studies, unresolved V genes explain under half, and the rest has no known cause. V and J calls and clone size are those listed in that table; D and trimming were worked out from the DNA. The sample contains a few million clones, 90% to 95% of them found a single time. 0.14% of the sample comes from the top ten.

The donors were healthy, HIV-negative adults who had no recently reported acute infections or vaccinations. Every donor was a Caucasian adult residing in Nashville, Tennessee, USA. CD4+ T cells were enriched by magnetic negative selection; naive cells were then positively selected on CD45RA, and the negative fraction formed the memory subset. After blood collection by leukapheresis, PBMCs were isolated using Ficoll-Histopaque density gradient centrifugation and then cryopreserved in the vapor phase of liquid nitrogen. Analytical flow cytometry was used to check the purity and quantity of every magnetically sorted T cell population. Genomic DNA was isolated from each sorted fraction and quantified by UV absorbance on a Nanodrop 2000c. As regards this clone: What this receptor recognizes is not known. The input lacks base qualities; no much larger clone sits a single base away. At the DNA level, this CDR3 is encoded by other sequences in the same sample as well.

CDR3 length: 16 amino acids, cysteine to phenylalanine. This entry keeps only the CDR3 DNA: 48 bases, framed from base 1. Per the germline V gene (reference sequence), LNHDA is the CDR1 and SQIVND is the CDR2. V ends up 1 base short and J 4 bases short, with an unmatched junction base count of 4. Sequenced input: naive CD4+ T cells sorted from blood. The cell subset or site label on this specimen signifies: CD45RA+ positively selected. The V gene is TRBV19 and the J gene is TRBJ1-5; a stretch of 10 junction bases matches TRBD1. The origin of this receptor is a young man in good health. CDR3 loop: CASSIGDRGGNQPQHF. Here is the DNA: TGTGCCAGTAGTATAGGGGACAGGGGCGGGAATCAGCCCCAGCATTTT.